Below, one T cell receptor beta chain is given with its context. Its specificity is not known. Likely unrecorded immune exposures existed in these nominally healthy donors. Trimming took 5 bases from V and 7 from J; bases not matched to a gene: 4. The CDR3 is made up of 12 amino acids. Germline V gives CDR1 LNHNV, CDR2 YYDKDF (reference sequence). These data belong to a study of cytomegalovirus exposure and HLA in healthy donors. Overall study results and limits: Per a later analysis, HLA-associated TCR beta chains showed more clonal expansion than other, equally common TCR beta chains. It was confirmed in vitro that a few of the CMV-associated chains were specific for CMV antigens. The authors enumerated some 160 TCR beta chains as linked to cytomegalovirus.

The PCR employed 60 Vbeta primers together with 13 Jbeta primers. TCRdb's copy holds only in-frame clones and misses some; the assay was immunoSEQ multiplex PCR. The profile covers 150,000 to 200,000 clones, with approximately 80% appearing a single time and less than 2.5% taken by the ten largest. Sequencing was carried out using PBMCs. The source is a woman between 45 and 60 years old in good health and CMV-seronegative. V and J are TRBV15 and TRBJ2-5; 7 bases are a match to TRBD2. The CDR3 loop reads CATSEGRGTQYF. CDR3 DNA: TGTGCCACCAGCGAGGGGAGGGGGACCCAGTACTTC.